Each of the 21 T cell receptor beta chains below was sequenced from the same sample in a study of long-term antiretroviral therapy in people with HIV. Version v3.0 of the immunoSEQ assay ran at survey level. TCRdb's copy holds only in-frame clones and misses some; the assay was immunoSEQ multiplex PCR. Counted here are over 10,000 clones, about 87% occurring once; the ten biggest clones make up more than 20%. Specimen: unsorted PBMCs, collected 2.1 years after starting antiretroviral therapy. The receptors were gathered from a woman in her 40s with HIV.

The V call is TRBV25-1, the J call TRBJ2-2, with no clear D. Per the germline V gene, CDR1 is MGHDK and CDR2 is SYGVNS. V shed 0 bases and J shed 3 bases, with 8 bases lying between them. The CDR3 sequence is 15 residues long. The CDR3 region has the DNA TGTGCCAGCAGTGAATATACAGACGACACCGGGGAGCTGTTTTTT. Amino acids: CASSEYTDDTGELFF.

The V and J genes are TRBV6-1 and TRBJ1-2; D unclear. The CDR3 spans 16 residues. Trimming removed 0 bases from V and 6 bases from J, with 17 bases in between. Germline V gene lookup returns CDR1 MNHNS and CDR2 SASEGT. CDR3 DNA sequence: TGTGCCAGCAGTGAAGCGGGTATAGGGAAGAGGAATGGCTACACCTTC. Translation: CASSEAGIGKRNGYTF.

This clone was counted once. The J gene is TRBJ1-1, the V gene TRBV6-6; D may be TRBD1 (6 bases). Germline CDR1 is MNHNY and CDR2 is SVGAGI (reference sequence). The V end lost 5 bases, the J end lost 3 bases, and 10 bases lay between the germline ends. The CDR3 length is 13 residues. The CDR3 bases are TGTGCCAGCAGTCCCCGGACAGACACTGAAGCTTTCTTT. Translation gives CASSPRTDTEAFF.

This chain links TRBV9 with TRBJ2-2, with D maybe TRBD2 (6 bases). The CDR3 consists of 11 residues. CDR1 and CDR2 from the germline V gene are SGDLS and YYNGEE. The V and J ends lost 8 bases and 7 bases respectively, with 9 bases between them. CDR3 in amino acids: CASSGGGELFF. In nucleotides, the CDR3 is TGTGCCAGTTCCGGGGGCGGGGAGCTGTTTTTT.

V is TRBV19 and J is TRBJ1-5, with TRBD1 matching 9 bases. Germline lookup yields CDR1 LNHDA and CDR2 SQIVND (reference sequence). The V segment lost 6 bases and the J segment 7 bases; nucleotides outside the gene matches: 7. CDR3 length: 14 residues. The DNA of the CDR3 is TGTGCCAGTAGCTCGGGACAGGGCCACCAGCCCCAGCATTTT. Its translation is CASSSGQGHQPQHF.

The J gene is TRBJ1-3, the V gene TRBV19; the D is unclear. V shed 10 bases and J shed 0 bases, with 13 bases lying between them. CDR1 LNHDA and CDR2 SQIVND come from the germline V gene (reference sequence). The CDR3 runs 14 residues. The CDR3 bases are TGTGCCACCTCGAGCGGAAGCTCTGGAAACACCATATATTTT. This gives the protein CATSSGSSGNTIYF. The variable domain in full, completed from reference TRBV19 and TRBJ1-3, reads DGGITQSPKYLFRKEGQNVTLSCEQNLNHDAMYWYRQDPGQGLRLIYYSQIVNDFQKGDIAEGYSVSREKKESFPLTVTSAQKNPTAFYLCATSSGSSGNTIYFGEGSWLTVV.

This chain links TRBV5-5 with TRBJ1-1; the D gene is possibly TRBD1 (6 bases). CDR1 is SGHKS, CDR2 YYEKEE, per germline (reference sequence). This CDR3 comprises 16 residues. The V end was cut by 3 bases, the J end by 4 bases, with 19 bases between. The CDR3: CASSSWGQGGSTEAFF. CDR3 nucleotide sequence: TGTGCCAGCAGCTCCTGGGGGCAGGGAGGGTCCACTGAAGCTTTCTTT.

The chain is built from TRBV9 and TRBJ2-1; TRBD2 matches 12 bases. The CDR3 totals 16 residues. The ends lost 4 bases at V and 5 bases at J; junction bases unmatched: 7. Germline CDR1 SGDLS, CDR2 YYNGEE. CDR3 loop: CASSPSGLAGHNEQFF. DNA of the CDR3: TGTGCCAGCAGCCCCTCGGGACTAGCGGGTCACAATGAGCAGTTCTTC.

The chain links TRBV5-6 to TRBJ1-2, with a tentative D call TRBD1 (6 bases). The CDR3 has 13 residues. With 3 bases removed from V and 4 bases from J, the gap between germline ends came to 10 bases. Germline V lookup: CDR1 SGHDT, CDR2 YYEEEE. The CDR3 region has the DNA TGTGCCAGCAGCTATACAGGGTTCTATGGCTACACCTTC. Translated, it gives CASSYTGFYGYTF.

V and J are TRBV7-9 and TRBJ1-1; 7 positions agree with TRBD1. This CDR3 is 13 amino acids long. The germline V gene has CDR1 SEHNR and CDR2 FQNEAQ (reference sequence). The V and J ends lost 3 bases and 5 bases, in that order; junction bases with no gene match: 3. The CDR3: CASSLQGGTEAFF. The CDR3 coding sequence is TGTGCCAGCAGCTTGCAGGGGGGGACTGAAGCTTTCTTT.

The chain links TRBV7-2 to TRBJ1-4; tentative D call: TRBD1 (6 bases). The germline V gene encodes CDR1 SGHTA and CDR2 FQGNSA. CDR3 size: 15 residues. Trimming took 5 bases from V and 0 from J, leaving 10 bases between them. The CDR3 DNA reads TGTGCCAGCAGCACCACAGGGTCAACTAATGAAAAACTGTTTTTT. It specifies CASSTTGSTNEKLFF.

The chain is built from TRBV6-5 and TRBJ2-5, with D uncertain. Germline CDR1 is MNHEY and CDR2 is SVGAGI. The CDR3 runs 13 residues. V shed 2 bases and J shed 5 bases, with 9 bases lying between them. This CDR3 reads CASSYGVWETQYF. Here the CDR3 DNA reads TGTGCCAGCAGTTACGGTGTATGGGAGACCCAGTACTTC.

This chain links TRBV28 with TRBJ2-7, with 7 nucleotides matching TRBD1. The CDR3 runs 15 residues. Germline V gene data show CDR1 as MDHEN and CDR2 as SYDVKM. The V segment lost 3 bases and the J segment 5 bases; nucleotides outside the gene matches: 10. The CDR3 coding sequence is TGTGCCAGCAGTTTGGCCGACAGGGTTTACGACGAGCAGTACTTC. Amino acids: CASSLADRVYDEQYF.

The rearrangement joins TRBV25-1 to TRBJ1-1; 11 nucleotides agree with TRBD1. Per the germline V gene, CDR1 is MGHDK and CDR2 is SYGVNS. V shed 7 bases, J shed 7 bases, and the junction held 5 bases outside the gene matches. This CDR3 comprises 13 residues. CDR3 region: CASNWGTGGEAFF. CDR3 coding DNA: TGTGCCAGCAACTGGGGGACAGGGGGTGAAGCTTTCTTT.

This clone was found once. J is TRBJ2-6 and V is TRBV4-3, with D perhaps matching TRBD2 (5 bases). The CDR3 is 16 amino acids. V lost 1 base, J lost 0 bases, and 7 bases lay in between. Germline V lookup: CDR1 LGHNA, CDR2 YSLEER. The CDR3 nucleotides read TGCGCCAGCAGCCAAGGAGGGAACTCTGGGGCCAACGTCCTGACTTTC. As protein: CASSQGGNSGANVLTF.

V and J are TRBV4-3 and TRBJ2-2, with D maybe TRBD2 (6 bases). The CDR3 has 17 residues. In germline, CDR1 is LGHNA, CDR2 YSLEER. Trimming removed 3 bases at V and 0 bases at J, with 14 bases between. Here the CDR3 DNA reads TGCGCCAGCAGCCACCTTGGTACTAGCTCGAACACCGGGGAGCTGTTTTTT. It is translated as CASSHLGTSSNTGELFF.

V usage is TRBV4-3 and J usage is TRBJ1-6; maybe TRBD1 (5 bases). CDR1 and CDR2 (germline): LGHNA, YSLEER. Trimming shortened V by 1 base and J by 10 bases, and 17 bases separated the two germline ends. CDR3 length equals 16 residues. CDR3: CASSQARDGGRSPLHF. CDR3 bases: TGCGCCAGCAGCCAAGCCCGGGACGGGGGAAGATCACCCCTCCACTTT.

The gene calls are TRBV4-3 and TRBJ2-1; 14 bases agree with TRBD2. V lost 4 bases to trimming and J lost 4 bases; unmatched junction nucleotides: 6. Germline V gives CDR1 LGHNA, CDR2 YSLEER. This CDR3 spans 17 amino acids. This CDR3 is CASSLTSGGASYNEQFF. The CDR3 DNA sequence: TGCGCCAGCAGCCTGACTAGCGGGGGGGCATCTTACAATGAGCAGTTCTTC.

This clone has more than one count but fewer than ten. The chain joins TRBV11-2 to TRBJ2-6, with D uncertain. This CDR3 is built from 14 residues. CDR1 is SGHAT, CDR2 FQNNGV, per germline. V lost 5 bases to trimming and J lost 1 base, with 6 bases between them. CDR3 nucleotide sequence: TGTGCCAGCAGCCCCTTATCTGGGGCCAACGTCCTGACTTTC. Translating it yields CASSPLSGANVLTF.

The CDR3 reads CASSVAGNSGNTIYF. CDR3 in DNA: TGTGCCAGCAGCGTAGCCGGCAACTCTGGAAACACCATATATTTT. The chain is built from TRBV9 and TRBJ1-3; D uncertain. Trimming stripped 0 bases from V and 0 bases from J, with 7 bases between. In germline, CDR1 is SGDLS, CDR2 YYNGEE. There are 15 residues in the CDR3. Full variable domain (rest looked up from reference TRBV9 and TRBJ1-3): DSGVTQTPKHLITATGQRVTLRCSPRSGDLSVYWYQQSLDQGLQFLIQYYNGEERAKGNILERFSAQQFPDLHSELNLSSLELGDSALYFCASSVAGNSGNTIYFGEGSWLTVV.

The rearrangement links TRBV5-4 to TRBJ1-2; D is uncertain. The germline gives CDR1 SGHNT, CDR2 YYREEE (reference sequence). V was trimmed by 0 bases and J by 12 bases, leaving 12 bases between them. The CDR3 is 12 residues long. CDR3 amino acids: CASSLGGARDTF. The CDR3 nucleotides are TGTGCCAGCAGCTTGGGAGGTGCGAGGGACACCTTC.